These 7 T cell receptor beta chains originate from one sample sequenced in a study of cytomegalovirus exposure and HLA in healthy donors. 60 Vbeta and 13 Jbeta primers were used in PCR. Sequencing used immunoSEQ multiplex PCR; TCRdb keeps in-frame clones, though not all of them. The table includes under 250,000 clones, around 76% detected once. The sequencing input was PBMCs. The receptor source for this set is a man between 40 and 49 years old in good health and CMV-seropositive.

This clone was counted only a few times. This chain joins TRBV6-1 and TRBJ1-3, with D possibly being TRBD1 (5 bases). Germline CDR1 and CDR2: MNHNS and SASEGT. The CDR3 sequence is 17 residues long. V gave up 0 bases and J gave up 0 bases, with 12 bases separating them. CDR3 in amino acids: CASSEAGQVSSGNTIYF. The CDR3 nucleotides read TGTGCCAGCAGTGAAGCTGGACAAGTAAGCTCTGGAAACACCATATATTTT.

This clone occurred a few times. This chain links TRBV30 with TRBJ2-2; D might be TRBD2 (6 bases). Trimming left V 8 bases short and J 0 bases short, with 13 bases between. Germline assignment: CDR1 GTSNPN and CDR2 SVGIG (reference sequence). CDR3 size: 14 residues. The CDR3 DNA sequence: TGTGCCGGGGGGTCTGGTACGAACACCGGGGAGCTGTTTTTT. Amino acid sequence: CAGGSGTNTGELFF.

The chain is built from TRBV4-2 and TRBJ1-5; the D is unclear. V was clipped by 0 bases and J by 1 base, with 4 bases between them. Germline V gives CDR1 LGHNA, CDR2 YNFKEQ. The CDR3 sequence is 14 residues long. The CDR3 region has the DNA TGTGCCAGCAGCCAAGAGACAAGCAATCAGCCCCAGCATTTT. Its protein product is CASSQETSNQPQHF.

This sequence joins TRBV30 and TRBJ2-7, with D possibly matching TRBD1 (6 bases). The CDR3 is made up of 13 amino acids. CDR1 is GTSNPN, CDR2 SVGIG, per germline (reference sequence). Trimming shortened V by 0 bases and J by 2 bases, and 8 bases separated the two germline ends. The CDR3 sequence: CAWSVSGAYEQYV. DNA of the CDR3: TGTGCCTGGAGTGTTTCAGGGGCCTACGAGCAGTACGTC.

The chain couples TRBV9 to TRBJ2-1; weak D call: TRBD2 (6 bases). The CDR3 length is 13 residues. The V and J ends lost 7 bases and 6 bases respectively, with 14 bases between them. Germline CDR1 SGDLS, CDR2 YYNGEE. CDR3: CASSGASANEQFF. Written as DNA, the CDR3 is TGTGCCAGCTCGGGAGCCTCGGCCAATGAGCAGTTCTTC.

The V and J genes are TRBV30 and TRBJ1-1; 7 bases match TRBD1. Losses at the gene ends were 3 bases for V and 5 bases for J; bases not matched to a gene: 3. Germline CDR1 is GTSNPN and CDR2 is SVGIG (reference sequence). This CDR3 comprises 12 residues. The CDR3 DNA follows: TGTGCCTGGAGCCACAGGGGAACTGAAGCTTTCTTT. This gives the protein CAWSHRGTEAFF.

The V call is TRBV6-1, the J call TRBJ2-1; 8 bases match TRBD2. Germline lookup yields CDR1 MNHNS and CDR2 SASEGT. This CDR3 spans 14 amino acids. The J segment lost 6 bases and the V segment lost 5 bases, leaving 6 bases of the junction unmatched. CDR3 nucleotides: TGTGCCAGCAGTCCAAGCGGGGGCGGCAATGAGCAGTTCTTC. This gives the protein CASSPSGGGNEQFF.